These 19 T cell receptor beta chains share one sample of origin, sequenced in a study of blood T cell repertoires in COVID-19. Profiled with immunoSEQ multiplex PCR; TCRdb holds only in-frame clones, not every one. The sample has around 300,000 clones, 83% seen once. Material for sequencing was peripheral blood. The receptors come from a woman aged 45 to 65 who had recovered from COVID-19.

The V and J genes are TRBV9 and TRBJ1-3; D is unclear. The CDR3 has 14 residues. The ends were cut back, 3 bases at V and 0 bases at J, with 7 bases in the middle. CDR1 and CDR2 from the germline V gene are SGDLS and YYNGEE. The chain's CDR3 is CASSGANSGNTIYF. The CDR3 DNA is TGTGCCAGCAGCGGGGCCAACTCTGGAAACACCATATATTTT.

The chain is built from TRBV27 and TRBJ2-2, with 11 bases that match TRBD2. The V segment lost 10 bases and the J segment 2 bases; nucleotides outside the gene matches: 6. This CDR3 is built from 15 residues. Per germline, CDR1 MNHEY and CDR2 SMNVEV (reference sequence). The CDR3 loop is CATKGLAENTGELFF. CDR3 DNA: TGTGCCACCAAGGGACTAGCGGAAAACACCGGGGAGCTGTTTTTT.

The chain carries TRBV11-2 and TRBJ2-1, with 8 nucleotides matching TRBD2. Germline V gene lookup returns CDR1 SGHAT and CDR2 FQNNGV. Germline trimming cut 2 bases from V and 0 bases from J; bases unmatched to any gene: 6. This CDR3 comprises 17 residues. CDR3 sequence: CASSLPLAGSSYNEQFF. Here the CDR3 DNA reads TGTGCCAGCAGCTTACCCCTAGCGGGCAGCTCCTACAATGAGCAGTTCTTC.

The V call is TRBV28, the J call TRBJ2-7; perhaps TRBD2 as D (7 bases). The CDR3 is 16 residues long. Per germline, CDR1 MDHEN and CDR2 SYDVKM. V was trimmed by 4 bases and J by 6 bases, leaving 22 bases between them. This CDR3 reads CASSSSPQGRGGEQYF. Here the CDR3 DNA reads TGTGCCAGCAGTTCCTCACCACAGGGAAGGGGGGGCGAGCAGTACTTC.

A note on this clone: Other DNA sequences in this sample translate to the same CDR3. This chain links TRBV28 with TRBJ2-1, with D unclear. Per germline, CDR1 MDHEN and CDR2 SYDVKM. The length of the CDR3 is 14 residues. V lost 6 bases and J 0 bases, leaving 9 bases between the germline ends. The chain's CDR3 is CASRGLSSYNEQFF. The CDR3 bases are TGTGCCAGCAGGGGCCTGAGCTCCTACAATGAGCAGTTCTTC.

V and J are TRBV7-9 and TRBJ2-1; TRBD2 matches at 8 bases. J was trimmed by 9 bases and V by 3 bases; bases with no gene match: 16. Germline CDR1 reads SEHNR; CDR2 reads FQNEAQ (reference sequence). The CDR3 consists of 17 residues. DNA of the CDR3: TGTGCCAGCAGCTTTGGTGGACTAGCTGTCATGGGGGGTGAGCAGTTCTTC. The encoded protein is CASSFGGLAVMGGEQFF.

V gene TRBV4-3 combines with J gene TRBJ1-6; TRBD1 agrees at 8 bases. Looked up from germline, CDR1 is LGHNA and CDR2 is YSLEER. The V gene end was trimmed by 0 bases and the J gene end by 8 bases; junction bases not matched to a gene: 3. The CDR3 is 15 amino acids. The CDR3, as DNA: TGCGCCAGCAGCCAAGATGGACAGGGTTATTCACCCCTCCACTTT. Residues: CASSQDGQGYSPLHF.

The chain is built from TRBV5-4 and TRBJ1-1; D is uncertain. The ends were cut back, 4 bases at V and 7 bases at J, with 8 bases in the middle. The V gene's germline CDR1 is SGHNT and CDR2 YYREEE (reference sequence). This CDR3 has 11 residues. DNA of the CDR3: TGTGCCAGCAGCGGAGGCTATGAAGCTTTCTTT. Translation: CASSGGYEAFF.

The chain recombines TRBV3-1 (or the pseudogene TRBV3-2) with TRBJ1-1; D might be TRBD1 (6 bases). The germline V and J ends were trimmed by 4 bases and 2 bases, with 8 bases remaining between them. From germline, CDR1 is LGHDT and CDR2 YNNKEL (reference sequence). The CDR3 contains 13 residues. The CDR3 sequence is CASSPTGNTEAFF. The CDR3 nucleotides are TGTGCCAGCAGCCCGACAGGAAACACTGAAGCTTTCTTT.

This clone was detected once. The chain has TRBV4-1 and TRBJ1-1; D gene ambiguous. V gave up 1 base and J gave up 2 bases, with 11 bases separating them. Germline loops: CDR1 MGHRA, CDR2 YSYEKL. The CDR3 is 15 residues long. CDR3 coding DNA: TGCGCCAGCAGCCAAGGACCGCGAGGAAACACTGAAGCTTTCTTT. Its protein is CASSQGPRGNTEAFF.

The chain is built from TRBV7-2 and TRBJ2-3, with a weak D call TRBD2 (6 bases). The V gene's germline CDR1 is SGHTA and CDR2 FQGNSA. CDR3 size: 14 residues. The ends were cut back, 5 bases at V and 5 bases at J, with 14 bases in the middle. CDR3 coding DNA: TGTGCCAGCAGCGCGCCTAGCGCCGGAGATACGCAGTATTTT. This sequence encodes CASSAPSAGDTQYF.

The rearrangement uses TRBV7-8 and TRBJ2-3; the D gene is possibly TRBD1 (5 bases). Trimming removed 5 bases from V and 0 bases from J, with 9 bases in between. CDR1 is SGHVS and CDR2 is FQNEAQ in the germline V gene. CDR3 length: 14 residues. The CDR3 reads CASSTQASTDTQYF. The CDR3 bases are TGTGCCAGCAGCACACAGGCCAGCACAGATACGCAGTATTTT.

The chain's CDR3 is CASSPPGGPTDTQYF. Here the CDR3 DNA reads TGTGCCAGCAGTCCCCCCGGGGGACCCACAGATACGCAGTATTTT. The rearrangement joins TRBV28 to TRBJ2-3; D possibly corresponds to TRBD2 (6 bases). CDR1 and CDR2 (germline): MDHEN, SYDVKM. The CDR3 has 15 residues. Trimming removed 5 bases at V and 2 bases at J, with 14 bases between.

This clone was recorded only once. The chain uses TRBV27 and TRBJ1-2, with 7 bases matching TRBD1. The CDR3 is 15 residues long. The trim removed 5 bases at V and 4 bases at J, leaving 10 bases unmatched. CDR1 is MNHEY, CDR2 SMNVEV, per germline (reference sequence). CDR3 sequence (DNA): TGTGCCAGCAGTCTTACCAGGGGGTCCACCTATGGCTACACCTTC. Its translation is CASSLTRGSTYGYTF.

Only one count was recorded for this clone. The rearrangement uses TRBV5-1 and TRBJ2-7; TRBD2 matches 7 bases. The CDR3 extends over 15 amino acids. Per germline, CDR1 SGHRS and CDR2 YFSETQ. The V and J ends lost 5 bases and 2 bases, in that order; junction bases with no gene match: 10. The CDR3 here is CASRVYRGDTYEQYF. CDR3 coding DNA: TGCGCCAGCAGGGTATATCGGGGGGATACCTACGAGCAGTACTTC.

The chain combines TRBV7-2 with TRBJ2-7; 7 bases are a match to TRBD1. The CDR3 length is 14 residues. The ends lost 0 bases at V and 3 bases at J; junction bases unmatched: 2. Germline assignment: CDR1 SGHTA and CDR2 FQGNSA. The CDR3 loop reads CASSLATGVYEQYF. The CDR3 region has the DNA TGTGCCAGCAGCTTAGCCACAGGGGTCTACGAGCAGTACTTC.

The rearrangement uses TRBV15 and TRBJ2-3; TRBD2 agrees at 10 bases. Losses at the gene ends were 3 bases for V and 1 base for J; bases not matched to a gene: 7. The CDR3 is 17 residues long. The germline V gene has CDR1 LNHNV and CDR2 YYDKDF (reference sequence). The CDR3 is CATSRPSGTSGTDTQYF. The DNA for the CDR3 is TGTGCCACCAGCAGGCCCTCCGGGACTAGCGGCACAGATACGCAGTATTTT.

V gene TRBV6-2 or TRBV6-3 combines with J gene TRBJ2-2; 7 nucleotides match TRBD1. The CDR3 consists of 13 residues. V shed 6 bases, J shed 4 bases, and the junction held 2 bases outside the gene matches. Germline V gene data show CDR1 as MNHEY and CDR2 as SVGEGT. CDR3 in amino acids: CASRYRGTGELFF. In DNA form, the CDR3 reads TGTGCCAGCAGATACAGGGGCACCGGGGAGCTGTTTTTT.

DNA of the CDR3: TGCGCCAGCAGCCAAGAAGGGGATTATGGCTACACCTTC. Its translation: CASSQEGDYGYTF. This chain links TRBV4-1 with TRBJ1-2; possible D gene TRBD1, 5 bases. Trimming took off 0 bases at V and 5 bases at J, with 7 bases between the two ends. Germline CDR1 and CDR2: MGHRA and YSYEKL. The CDR3 loop spans 13 amino acids.